This T cell receptor (beta chain) was recovered during a study of monozygotic twins with inflammatory bowel disease. CDR3 length equals 14 residues. Looked up from germline, CDR1 is MNHEY and CDR2 is SVGEGT. There were around 3.5 ug of total RNA used for each TCR library. Reanalyzing the 5' RACE reads, TCRdb keeps one entry per CDR3 protein, without DNA. The sample has about 330,000 distinct CDR3 sequences. V is TRBV6-2 or TRBV6-3 and J is TRBJ2-1; TCRdb lists TRBD2, though no DNA is available to test this call. This clonotype was obtained from a human donor with ulcerative colitis or Crohn's disease, or a healthy co-twin of an affected twin (not recorded which). The sequenced sample was blood. CDR3 loop: CASGLAGAYNEQFF.